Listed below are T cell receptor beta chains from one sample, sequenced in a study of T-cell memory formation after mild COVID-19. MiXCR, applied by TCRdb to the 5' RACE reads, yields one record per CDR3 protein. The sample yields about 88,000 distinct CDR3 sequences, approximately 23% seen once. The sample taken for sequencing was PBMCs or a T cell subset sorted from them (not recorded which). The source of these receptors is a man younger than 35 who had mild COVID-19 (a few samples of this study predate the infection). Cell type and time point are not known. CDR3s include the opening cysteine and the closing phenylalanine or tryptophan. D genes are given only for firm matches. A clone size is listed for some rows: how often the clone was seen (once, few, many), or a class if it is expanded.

CDR3nt: TGTGCCAGCAGCTTGAGGCGGGAGGGCTCAGATACGCAGTATTTT; CDR3aa: CASSLRREGSDTQYF; j_gene: TRBJ2-3; d_gene: TRBD2; abundance: .; v_gene: TRBV5-5
CDR3nt: TGTGCCAGCAGCCGGGGGCCGGCGGGGGTGTACTTC; CDR3aa: CASSRGPAGVYF; j_gene: TRBJ2-7; d_gene: .; abundance: once; v_gene: TRBV4-2
CDR3nt: TGTGCCTCCAGATTAAACGACTTCTCGTACAATGAGCAGTTCTTC; CDR3aa: CASRLNDFSYNEQFF; j_gene: TRBJ2-1; d_gene: .; abundance: .; v_gene: TRBV6-5
CDR3nt: TGTGCCAGCAGCCTAAGCGGTTACACAGATACGCAGTATTTT; CDR3aa: CASSLSGYTDTQYF; j_gene: TRBJ2-3; d_gene: .; abundance: .; v_gene: TRBV7-3
CDR3nt: TGTGCCAGCAGTCTTTCTGGGGGGGCCCTCGTGGAGACCCAGTACTTC; CDR3aa: CASSLSGGALVETQYF; j_gene: TRBJ2-5; d_gene: .; abundance: few; v_gene: TRBV4-2
CDR3nt: TGTGCCAGCATGGACAGTAGCGACATTCAGTACTTC; CDR3aa: CASMDSSDIQYF; j_gene: TRBJ2-4; d_gene: .; abundance: .; v_gene: TRBV12-3/TRBV12-4
CDR3nt: TGTGCCAGCAGCTTTGGCCAGGGGGTGAGCAATCAGCCCCAGCATTTT; CDR3aa: CASSFGQGVSNQPQHF; j_gene: TRBJ1-5; d_gene: TRBD1; abundance: .; v_gene: TRBV7-9
CDR3nt: TGTGCCAGCAGGGAAGGCGGTCGGGTGTTGGAGACCCAGTACTTC; CDR3aa: CASREGGRVLETQYF; j_gene: TRBJ2-5; d_gene: .; abundance: .; v_gene: TRBV6-2/TRBV6-3
CDR3nt: TGCGCCAGCAGCTTGTCCGGGACAGGGGTTTACGAGCAGTACTTC; CDR3aa: CASSLSGTGVYEQYF; j_gene: TRBJ2-7; d_gene: TRBD1; abundance: few; v_gene: TRBV5-1
CDR3nt: TGCGCCAGCAGCTTGGGCGGGGGGCAACAAGGCTACACCTTC; CDR3aa: CASSLGGGQQGYTF; j_gene: TRBJ1-2; d_gene: .; abundance: few; v_gene: TRBV5-1
CDR3nt: TGTGCCAGCATTTATGGGGTAAACTATGGCTACACCTTC; CDR3aa: CASIYGVNYGYTF; j_gene: TRBJ1-2; d_gene: .; abundance: .; v_gene: TRBV6-6
CDR3nt: TGCGCCAGCAGCCAAGTGGGGACTAGCGTTACAGATACGCAGTATTTT; CDR3aa: CASSQVGTSVTDTQYF; j_gene: TRBJ2-3; d_gene: TRBD2; abundance: .; v_gene: TRBV4-1
CDR3nt: TGTGCCAGCAGCCAAGAGTCGCGGGGGAGCGAGGAGACCCAGTACTTC; CDR3aa: CASSQESRGSEETQYF; j_gene: TRBJ2-5; d_gene: TRBD2; abundance: few; v_gene: TRBV3-1
CDR3nt: TGTGCCAGCAGTTACAGTAAAACAGTCTTATACAATGAGCAGTTCTTC; CDR3aa: CASSYSKTVLYNEQFF; j_gene: TRBJ2-1; d_gene: .; abundance: few; v_gene: TRBV6-5
CDR3nt: TGTGCCAGCAGTCACGGACAGGGGGCTGTGACAGATACGCAGTATTTT; CDR3aa: CASSHGQGAVTDTQYF; j_gene: TRBJ2-3; d_gene: TRBD1; abundance: few; v_gene: TRBV11-2
CDR3nt: TGTGCCAGCAGAGTTACAGGGACGGGCGAGCAGTACTTC; CDR3aa: CASRVTGTGEQYF; j_gene: TRBJ2-7; d_gene: .; abundance: .; v_gene: TRBV28
CDR3nt: TGCAGTGCTAGAGTCGGACAGGGCCGGTTCACTGAAGCTTTCTTT; CDR3aa: CSARVGQGRFTEAFF; j_gene: TRBJ1-1; d_gene: TRBD1; abundance: .; v_gene: TRBV20-1
CDR3nt: TGCGCCAGCAGCCAGGACAGAAGCACAGATACGCAGTATTTT; CDR3aa: CASSQDRSTDTQYF; j_gene: TRBJ2-3; d_gene: .; abundance: .; v_gene: TRBV4-3
CDR3nt: TGTGCCAGCAGCTACCGGACTAGCGGGGGGGCAGGCACAGATACGCAGTATTTT; CDR3aa: CASSYRTSGGAGTDTQYF; j_gene: TRBJ2-3; d_gene: TRBD2; abundance: few; v_gene: TRBV7-9
CDR3nt: TGTGCCAGCAGCTCCCTGGGGCAGGGTATGTTCGATGAGCAGTTCTTC; CDR3aa: CASSSLGQGMFDEQFF; j_gene: TRBJ2-1; d_gene: .; abundance: .; v_gene: TRBV7-8
CDR3nt: TGTGCCAGCAGCCCCGGGACACAGGGAAATGAAAAACTGTTTTTT; CDR3aa: CASSPGTQGNEKLFF; j_gene: TRBJ1-4; d_gene: .; abundance: few; v_gene: TRBV7-9
CDR3nt: TGTGCCAGCAGTCTACTAGCATCGACAGATACGCAGTATTTT; CDR3aa: CASSLLASTDTQYF; j_gene: TRBJ2-3; d_gene: .; abundance: few; v_gene: TRBV6-2/TRBV6-3
CDR3nt: TGTGCCAGCAGCTCGAGCTACAGGGGTCTCCAAGAGACCCAGTACTTC; CDR3aa: CASSSSYRGLQETQYF; j_gene: TRBJ2-5; d_gene: TRBD1; abundance: .; v_gene: TRBV7-6
CDR3nt: TGTGCCATCAGTGAGCCGTTATTCGGGGCGAATGAGCAGTTCTTC; CDR3aa: CAISEPLFGANEQFF; j_gene: TRBJ2-1; d_gene: .; abundance: few; v_gene: TRBV10-3
CDR3nt: TGTGCCAGCAGCTCGCCGAGGGGGTCTATGGGCTACACCTTC; CDR3aa: CASSSPRGSMGYTF; j_gene: TRBJ1-2; d_gene: .; abundance: few; v_gene: TRBV5-4
CDR3nt: TGTGCCAGCAGTTACTCGTTTCCTCCCACAAGCAATCAGCCCCAGCATTTT; CDR3aa: CASSYSFPPTSNQPQHF; j_gene: TRBJ1-5; d_gene: .; abundance: many; v_gene: TRBV6-5
CDR3nt: TGTGCCAGCAGCCCCGAGCGGGGGGGTCGCACAGATACGCAGTATTTT; CDR3aa: CASSPERGGRTDTQYF; j_gene: TRBJ2-3; d_gene: TRBD2; abundance: .; v_gene: TRBV7-2
CDR3nt: TGTGCCAGCAGCCAAGATCAGGGGATCTATGGCTACACCTTC; CDR3aa: CASSQDQGIYGYTF; j_gene: TRBJ1-2; d_gene: .; abundance: few; v_gene: TRBV14
CDR3nt: TGTGCCAGCAGCTCCCGCAGGAATTGGGAAGAGACCCAGTACTTC; CDR3aa: CASSSRRNWEETQYF; j_gene: TRBJ2-5; d_gene: .; abundance: .; v_gene: TRBV7-2
CDR3nt: TGTGCCAGCAGCCCAACCGGCCCGTCGTATGGCTACACCTTC; CDR3aa: CASSPTGPSYGYTF; j_gene: TRBJ1-2; d_gene: .; abundance: many; v_gene: TRBV3-1
CDR3nt: TGTGCCAGCAGCTCGGGCCCTAGGGATGGCTACACCTTC; CDR3aa: CASSSGPRDGYTF; j_gene: TRBJ1-2; d_gene: .; abundance: few; v_gene: TRBV9
CDR3nt: TGTGCCAGCAGCTCCCTGGAGACCCAGTACTTC; CDR3aa: CASSSLETQYF; j_gene: TRBJ2-5; d_gene: .; abundance: few; v_gene: TRBV11-2
CDR3nt: TGTGCCAGCAGGGGGTCGGAGCTGTTTTTT; CDR3aa: CASRGSELFF; j_gene: TRBJ2-2; d_gene: .; abundance: few; v_gene: TRBV25-1
CDR3nt: TGTGCCAGCAGTGAGAACAGGGGTGTAGGCTATGGCTACACCTTC; CDR3aa: CASSENRGVGYGYTF; j_gene: TRBJ1-2; d_gene: TRBD1; abundance: .; v_gene: TRBV6-1
CDR3nt: TGTGCCAGCAGCCTCGGACAGGGGGCGGGTGAAGCTTTCTTT; CDR3aa: CASSLGQGAGEAFF; j_gene: TRBJ1-1; d_gene: TRBD1; abundance: .; v_gene: TRBV7-2
CDR3nt: TGTGCCAGCAGCCAACTTATTGCAACTAATGAAAAACTGTTTTTT; CDR3aa: CASSQLIATNEKLFF; j_gene: TRBJ1-4; d_gene: .; abundance: .; v_gene: TRBV3-1
CDR3nt: TGTGCCAGCTCACCCTCGGTGGGGGGCGTCGCAACTAATGAAAAACTGTTTTTT; CDR3aa: CASSPSVGGVATNEKLFF; j_gene: TRBJ1-4; d_gene: .; abundance: many; v_gene: TRBV18
CDR3nt: TGTGCCAGCAGCGCTGGGGGAGGCGGGGGTGGCACAGATACGCAGTATTTT; CDR3aa: CASSAGGGGGGTDTQYF; j_gene: TRBJ2-3; d_gene: TRBD2; abundance: few; v_gene: TRBV7-3
CDR3nt: TGTGCCAGCAGCTCCCCGGACGGGAGCGGATACCAAGAGACCCAGTACTTC; CDR3aa: CASSSPDGSGYQETQYF; j_gene: TRBJ2-5; d_gene: .; abundance: .; v_gene: TRBV11-2
CDR3nt: TGCGCCAGCAGCCAAGGCAGGTACTCCTACGAGCAGTACTTC; CDR3aa: CASSQGRYSYEQYF; j_gene: TRBJ2-7; d_gene: .; abundance: few; v_gene: TRBV4-3
CDR3nt: TGTGCCAGCAGCCACCGACAGGACCTCGATGGCTACACCTTC; CDR3aa: CASSHRQDLDGYTF; j_gene: TRBJ1-2; d_gene: .; abundance: .; v_gene: TRBV7-9
CDR3nt: TGTGCCAGCAGCCACCCGCGCGAGACCCAGTACTTC; CDR3aa: CASSHPRETQYF; j_gene: TRBJ2-5; d_gene: .; abundance: .; v_gene: TRBV4-2
CDR3nt: TGTGCCAGCAGTTCACTGCCTGAGGAAGCTTTCTTT; CDR3aa: CASSSLPEEAFF; j_gene: TRBJ1-1; d_gene: .; abundance: many; v_gene: TRBV12-3/TRBV12-4
CDR3nt: TGTGCCAGCGAAGAAAGGGTGGGGGATCAGCCCCAGCATTTT; CDR3aa: CASEERVGDQPQHF; j_gene: TRBJ1-5; d_gene: .; abundance: once; v_gene: TRBV2
CDR3nt: TGTGCTAGTGGTTTGGTAACCCTCAATTCACCCCTCCACTTT; CDR3aa: CASGLVTLNSPLHF; j_gene: TRBJ1-6; d_gene: .; abundance: few; v_gene: TRBV12-5
CDR3nt: TGTGCCAGCAGCCAGTCCGGGACAGGTTGGAATGAGCAGTTCTTC; CDR3aa: CASSQSGTGWNEQFF; j_gene: TRBJ2-1; d_gene: TRBD1; abundance: .; v_gene: TRBV3-1
CDR3nt: TGCAGCGCCCTTGGACAGGGGGCATATGAGCAGTTCTTC; CDR3aa: CSALGQGAYEQFF; j_gene: TRBJ2-1; d_gene: TRBD1; abundance: .; v_gene: TRBV29-1
CDR3nt: TGTGCCAGCGGGTGGACGCCACTGCCCTACAATGAGCAGTTCTTC; CDR3aa: CASGWTPLPYNEQFF; j_gene: TRBJ2-1; d_gene: .; abundance: few; v_gene: TRBV6-5
CDR3nt: TGTGCCAGCAGACCTATACCTGCCAATCAGCCCCAGCATTTT; CDR3aa: CASRPIPANQPQHF; j_gene: TRBJ1-5; d_gene: .; abundance: .; v_gene: TRBV27
CDR3nt: TGTGCCAGCTCGCAGGGTGGCCCTTACTCTGGAAACACCATATATTTT; CDR3aa: CASSQGGPYSGNTIYF; j_gene: TRBJ1-3; d_gene: .; abundance: few; v_gene: TRBV3-1
CDR3nt: TGTGCCAGCAGCTACGCTAGCGGGGGCGGCAAAGAGACCCAGTACTTC; CDR3aa: CASSYASGGGKETQYF; j_gene: TRBJ2-5; d_gene: TRBD2; abundance: few; v_gene: TRBV5-6
CDR3nt: TGTGCCAGCAGTTACAATCTCTTTGCCACCCTGCCCTATGGCTACACCTTC; CDR3aa: CASSYNLFATLPYGYTF; j_gene: TRBJ1-2; d_gene: .; abundance: .; v_gene: TRBV12-3/TRBV12-4
CDR3nt: TGTGCCAGCAGCCAACGCAGTACCGGGGAGCTGTTTTTT; CDR3aa: CASSQRSTGELFF; j_gene: TRBJ2-2; d_gene: .; abundance: few; v_gene: TRBV4-2
CDR3nt: TGCGCCAGCAGCCCCCCTACTAAGCAGCAGTACTTC; CDR3aa: CASSPPTKQQYF; j_gene: TRBJ2-7; d_gene: .; abundance: .; v_gene: TRBV4-1
CDR3nt: TGTGCCAGCAGCTCTACTAAATCCGGGACAGGGGGCTACGAGCAGTACTTC; CDR3aa: CASSSTKSGTGGYEQYF; j_gene: TRBJ2-7; d_gene: TRBD1; abundance: .; v_gene: TRBV7-9
CDR3nt: TGTGCCAGCAGCGTTACAGGGGCAGATACGCAGTATTTT; CDR3aa: CASSVTGADTQYF; j_gene: TRBJ2-3; d_gene: TRBD1; abundance: .; v_gene: TRBV7-9
CDR3nt: TGTGCCAGTAGTATAAGTGCAGTCGGGGAGCTGTTTTTT; CDR3aa: CASSISAVGELFF; j_gene: TRBJ2-2; d_gene: .; abundance: .; v_gene: TRBV19